The 18 T cell receptor beta chains below all came from one sample that was sequenced in a study of T cell changes during pregnancy in multiple sclerosis. Some clones are missing from TCRdb's copy, which holds only in-frame ones; the method was immunoSEQ multiplex PCR. The sample includes over 80,000 clones, 90% of them seen just once. The source material was peripheral blood, sampled in the second trimester of pregnancy. These receptors all stem from a female donor in good health, enrolled as a control in a pregnancy study.

The chain couples TRBV5-1 to TRBJ2-7, with D perhaps TRBD2 (6 bases). V lost 1 base, J lost 1 base, and 9 bases lay in between. Per the germline V gene, CDR1 is SGHRS and CDR2 is YFSETQ. The CDR3 contains 14 residues. The CDR3 nucleotides are TGCGCCAGCAGCTTGCCGGGGGAGTCCTACGAGCAGTACTTC. Amino acids: CASSLPGESYEQYF.

This chain uses TRBV30 with TRBJ1-2; D is perhaps TRBD1 (6 bases). The germline V and J ends were trimmed by 2 bases and 7 bases, with 17 bases remaining between them. Germline loops: CDR1 GTSNPN, CDR2 SVGIG (reference sequence). This CDR3 comprises 14 residues. This CDR3 reads CAWSNRGAFSGYTF. The CDR3 region has the DNA TGTGCCTGGAGTAATCGGGGGGCGTTTAGTGGCTACACCTTC.

This clone came up once. The chain combines TRBV11-2 with TRBJ2-1, with TRBD2 matching over 11 bases. This CDR3 comprises 17 residues. V shed 6 bases, J shed 4 bases, and the junction held 11 bases outside the gene matches. From germline, CDR1 is SGHAT and CDR2 FQNNGV. The DNA for the CDR3 is TGTGCCAGCAGTCCTAGCGGGAGGCCCATTCAGTACAATGAGCAGTTCTTC. It is translated as CASSPSGRPIQYNEQFF.

This clone was detected a few times. The rearrangement uses TRBV2 and TRBJ1-1; D is perhaps TRBD1 (6 bases). Trimming took off 6 bases at V and 3 bases at J, with 11 bases between the two ends. This CDR3 comprises 13 residues. Germline CDR1 and CDR2: SNHLY and FYNNEI. CDR3 nucleotides: TGTGCCAGCAGCTCTCAGGGGTACACTGAAGCTTTCTTT. Translation gives CASSSQGYTEAFF.

This chain joins TRBV4-1 and TRBJ1-5; perhaps TRBD1 as D (5 bases). The CDR3 sequence is 17 residues long. Trimming left V 2 bases short and J 4 bases short, with 18 bases between. The germline gives CDR1 MGHRA, CDR2 YSYEKL. Written as DNA, the CDR3 is TGCGCCAGCAGCCAAAGGAGGGGTTTGGAGGGGAATCAGCCCCAGCATTTT. It codes for CASSQRRGLEGNQPQHF.

The rearrangement uses TRBV6-6 and TRBJ1-5, with TRBD1 identical over 12 bases. J was trimmed by 1 base and V by 10 bases; bases with no gene match: 8. The CDR3 has 16 amino acids. Germline V gene lookup returns CDR1 MNHNY and CDR2 SVGAGI (reference sequence). CDR3 sequence (DNA): TGTGCCACAACTAGGGACAGGGGGCAGAGCAATCAGCCCCAGCATTTT. Its protein is CATTRDRGQSNQPQHF.

This clone was picked up a small number of times. The chain employs TRBV5-1 and TRBJ1-6, with 9 bases that match TRBD1. Germline assignment: CDR1 SGHRS and CDR2 YFSETQ. The CDR3 is made up of 15 amino acids. The V and J ends lost 4 bases and 5 bases, in that order; junction bases with no gene match: 4. This CDR3 reads CASSPRDRDNSPLHF. The CDR3 coding sequence is TGCGCCAGCAGCCCCCGGGACAGGGATAATTCACCCCTCCACTTT. Variable domain in full (rest from reference TRBV5-1 and TRBJ1-6): KAGVTQTPRYLIKTRGQQVTLSCSPISGHRSVSWYQQTPGQGLQFLFEYFSETQRNKGNFPGRFSGRQFSNSRSEMNVSTLELGDSALYLCASSPRDRDNSPLHFGNGTRLTVT.

V usage is TRBV4-1 and J usage is TRBJ2-3, with 10 nucleotides matching TRBD2. Germline V CDR1 and CDR2: MGHRA, YSYEKL. V lost 4 bases and J lost 5; bases outside the gene matches: 9. The CDR3 is 16 amino acids. For the CDR3, the DNA is TGCGCCAGCAGCCGTTCACTAGCGGGGTCGGGAGATACGCAGTATTTT. Translating it yields CASSRSLAGSGDTQYF.

The V gene is TRBV12-5, the J gene TRBJ1-1, with 9 positions matching TRBD1. The V gene end was trimmed by 4 bases and the J gene end by 11 bases; junction bases not matched to a gene: 8. The CDR3 loop spans 13 amino acids. Germline V gene data show CDR1 as LGHNT and CDR2 as FRNRAP. This CDR3 is CASGSNRDRDAFF. The CDR3 DNA reads TGTGCTAGTGGTTCCAACCGGGACAGGGACGCTTTCTTT.

In its sample, this clone was seen a few times. In DNA form, the CDR3 reads TGTGCCAGCAGCGTAGCTACAGGCTTAAACACCGGGGAGCTGTTTTTT. Protein product: CASSVATGLNTGELFF. The chain joins TRBV9 to TRBJ2-2; TRBD1 might be the D (5 bases). V shed 0 bases and J shed 2 bases, with 11 bases lying between them. There are 16 residues in the CDR3. Germline V CDR1 and CDR2: SGDLS, YYNGEE.

J is TRBJ1-1 and V is TRBV10-1; no clear D gene. The CDR3 spans 13 residues. Germline CDR1 WNHNN, CDR2 SYGVQD (reference sequence). Trimming cost V 5 bases and J 1 base, with 8 bases left between them. For the CDR3, the DNA is TGCGCCAGCAGTTTGGGCAGGAACACTGAAGCTTTCTTT. This encodes CASSLGRNTEAFF.

The chain has TRBV9 and TRBJ2-3; 8 bases are a match to TRBD2. Germline V gene sequence: CDR1 SGDLS, CDR2 YYNGEE. V lost 4 bases to trimming and J lost 4 bases; unmatched junction nucleotides: 8. The CDR3 contains 15 residues. The CDR3 spells CASSPLREEADTQYF. The CDR3 DNA follows: TGTGCCAGCAGCCCTTTGCGGGAGGAGGCAGATACGCAGTATTTT.

This chain links TRBV6-6 with TRBJ2-7, with 7 positions matching TRBD1. V trimming: 0 bases; J trimming: 3 bases; junction bases outside the gene matches: 2. This CDR3 is 14 amino acids long. CDR1 is MNHNY, CDR2 SVGAGI, per germline (reference sequence). The CDR3 reads CASSYSAGGYEQYF. The CDR3 region has the DNA TGTGCCAGCAGTTACTCGGCAGGGGGCTACGAGCAGTACTTC.

The chain is built from TRBV14 and TRBJ2-3; D perhaps matches TRBD2 (6 bases). Looked up from germline, CDR1 is SGHDN and CDR2 is FVKESK. The CDR3 sequence is 13 residues long. Trimming took 8 bases from V and 1 from J, leaving 10 bases between them. The CDR3 DNA reads as TGTGCCAGCGCCGTAGCGGGCACAGATACGCAGTATTTT. This translates into CASAVAGTDTQYF.

The chain has TRBV7-8 and TRBJ2-4; TRBD2 agrees at 12 bases. V trimming: 5 bases; J trimming: 0 bases; junction bases outside the gene matches: 8. CDR1 and CDR2 from the germline V gene are SGHVS and FQNEAQ. The CDR3 consists of 18 residues. The CDR3 here is CASSLGTSGQLAKNIQYF. For the CDR3, the DNA is TGTGCCAGCAGCCTCGGGACTAGCGGGCAACTAGCCAAAAACATTCAGTACTTC.

The V gene is TRBV19, the J gene TRBJ2-7, with D tentatively TRBD1 (5 bases). This CDR3 contains 14 residues. The V end was cut by 0 bases, the J end by 3 bases, with 9 bases between. CDR1 is LNHDA and CDR2 is SQIVND in the germline V gene (reference sequence). CDR3 amino acids: CASSIDYQGYEQYF. In DNA, the CDR3 is TGTGCCAGTAGTATAGACTACCAGGGCTACGAGCAGTACTTC.

The V call is TRBV5-5, the J call TRBJ2-7; 9 bases fit TRBD1. Germline V gives CDR1 SGHKS, CDR2 YYEKEE (reference sequence). This CDR3 has 14 amino acids. V lost 3 bases to trimming and J lost 3 bases; unmatched junction nucleotides: 4. CDR3 nucleotides: TGTGCCAGCAGCTCCTGGGACAGGGACTACGAGCAGTACTTC. It is translated as CASSSWDRDYEQYF.

The chain couples TRBV6-5 to TRBJ2-5; 10 bases match TRBD2. Per the germline V gene, CDR1 is MNHEY and CDR2 is SVGAGI. The V gene end was trimmed by 4 bases and the J gene end by 9 bases; junction bases not matched to a gene: 2. CDR3 length: 12 residues. The CDR3 loop is CASSSGTSAQYF. The CDR3 DNA reads as TGTGCCAGCAGTTCCGGGACTAGCGCCCAGTACTTC.